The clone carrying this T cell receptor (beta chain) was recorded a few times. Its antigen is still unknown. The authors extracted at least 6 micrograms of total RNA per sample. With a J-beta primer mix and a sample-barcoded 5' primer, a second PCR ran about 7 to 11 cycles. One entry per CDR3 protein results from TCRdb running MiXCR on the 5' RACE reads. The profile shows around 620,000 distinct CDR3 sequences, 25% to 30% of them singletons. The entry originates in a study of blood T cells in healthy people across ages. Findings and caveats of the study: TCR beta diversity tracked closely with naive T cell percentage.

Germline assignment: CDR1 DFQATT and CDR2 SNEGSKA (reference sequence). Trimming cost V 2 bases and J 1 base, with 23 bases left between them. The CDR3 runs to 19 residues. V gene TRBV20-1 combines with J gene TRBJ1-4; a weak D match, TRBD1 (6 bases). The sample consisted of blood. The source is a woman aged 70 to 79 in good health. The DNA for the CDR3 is TGCAGTGCTAGACGTAGGGGTATTGGGGGCGGTTTAACTAATGAAAAACTGTTTTTT. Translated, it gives CSARRRGIGGGLTNEKLFF.